Below, 22 T cell receptor beta chains from the same sample are listed, as sequenced in a study of blood T cell repertoires in COVID-19. Only in-frame clones appear in the TCRdb table, and some are missing; sequencing was by immunoSEQ multiplex PCR. The table includes roughly 43,000 clones, roughly 63% detected once. The source material was peripheral blood. These receptors all stem from an older man with acute or convalescent COVID-19.

The chain links TRBV2 to TRBJ2-7; 11 bases are shared with TRBD1. J lost 6 bases, V lost 6 bases, and 10 bases had no gene match. CDR3 length: 15 residues. CDR1 and CDR2 from the germline V gene are SNHLY and FYNNEI. The CDR3 bases are TGTGCCAGCAGGGAGGGGACAGGGGGACAATTCGAGCAGTACTTC. This encodes CASREGTGGQFEQYF. Looking up the rest from reference TRBV2 and TRBJ2-7 gives the full variable domain: EPEVTQTPSHQVTQMGQEVILRCVPISNHLYFYWYRQILGQKVEFLVSFYNNEISEKSEIFDDQFSVERPDGSNFTLKIRSTKLEDSAMYFCASREGTGGQFEQYFGPGTRLTVT.

This clone appeared many times. The chain joins TRBV5-3 to TRBJ2-7; 10 bases agree with TRBD2. TRBV5-3 belongs to the ORF category, with a function that is uncertain. With 4 bases clipped from V and 1 base from J, the junction kept 17 bases outside the gene matches. This CDR3 is built from 19 residues. The CDR3 coding sequence is TGTGCCAGAAGCCGAGGAAGTAGGTTAACTAGCGGGGCGTCCTACGAGCAGTACTTC. This codes for CARSRGSRLTSGASYEQYF.

The chain uses TRBV9 and TRBJ1-2; TRBD1 matches at 10 bases. The junction had 6 bases not matched to a gene; V was cut back by 0 bases and J by 7 bases. This CDR3 is built from 15 residues. The germline CDR1 and CDR2 sequences are SGDLS and YYNGEE. The CDR3 protein is CASSVDPGTGVGYTF. The CDR3 region has the DNA TGTGCCAGCAGCGTAGACCCCGGGACAGGGGTTGGCTACACCTTC.

The chain joins TRBV20-1 to TRBJ2-1; maybe TRBD1 (5 bases). The V gene lost 5 bases and the J gene lost 3 bases, with 5 bases spanning the gap. Germline V lookup: CDR1 DFQATT, CDR2 SNEGSKA (reference sequence). The CDR3 is 11 residues long. CDR3 amino acids: CSAGHYNEQFF. The CDR3 bases are TGCAGTGCTGGACACTACAATGAGCAGTTCTTC.

This clone ranks as medium-sized. The rearrangement links TRBV10-3 to TRBJ1-6; D is undetermined. Trimming took off 7 bases at V and 0 bases at J, with 7 bases between the two ends. This CDR3 has 14 amino acids. CDR1 and CDR2 from the germline V gene are ENHRY and SYGVKD. CDR3 bases: TGTGCCATCAAGAGGGACTCCTATAATTCACCCCTCCACTTT. Protein product: CAIKRDSYNSPLHF.

The chain employs TRBV7-2 and TRBJ2-5, with 8 bases fitting TRBD1. Trimming took 5 bases from V and 5 from J; bases not matched to a gene: 7. Germline CDR1 reads SGHTA; CDR2 reads FQGNSA. The length of the CDR3 is 14 residues. The CDR3 is CASSKDREFETQYF. CDR3 DNA: TGTGCCAGCAGCAAGGACAGGGAGTTTGAGACCCAGTACTTC.

The chain has TRBV7-9 and TRBJ2-1, with no clear D. CDR1 and CDR2 (germline): SEHNR, FQNEAQ (reference sequence). V was pared by 6 bases and J by 6 bases, with 6 bases between. The length of the CDR3 is 11 residues. CDR3 loop: CASSYSNEQFF. The CDR3, as DNA: TGTGCCAGCAGTTACAGCAATGAGCAGTTCTTC.

The chain has TRBV12-5 and TRBJ2-5; 7 bases are a match to TRBD2. Trimming cost V 4 bases and J 5 bases; bases outside gene matches: 16. CDR1 and CDR2 from the germline V gene are LGHNT and FRNRAP. This CDR3 has 17 residues. The CDR3, as DNA: TGTGCTAGTGGTTCAGAGTCTTTAGCGGGCCTCCCTGAGACCCAGTACTTC. This sequence encodes CASGSESLAGLPETQYF.

The chain couples TRBV11-3 to TRBJ2-1; D perhaps matches TRBD2 (7 bases). The V gene's germline CDR1 is SGHNT and CDR2 YENEEA. V gave up 5 bases and J gave up 3 bases, with 26 bases separating them. There are 19 residues in the CDR3. The CDR3 bases are TGTGCCAGCAGCCCGGGGGGCTACTCGTGGGTCCCTATCTACAATGAGCAGTTCTTC. This gives the protein CASSPGGYSWVPIYNEQFF. Full variable domain (missing parts from reference TRBV11-3 and TRBJ2-1): EAGVVQSPRYKIIEKKQPVAFWCNPISGHNTLYWYLQNLGQGPELLIRYENEEAVDDSQLPKDRFSAERLKGVDSTLKIQPAELGDSAVYLCASSPGGYSWVPIYNEQFFGPGTRLTVL.

This clone was seen a handful of times. The chain has TRBV19 and TRBJ1-4, with D maybe TRBD1 (5 bases). The length of the CDR3 is 13 residues. The V and J ends lost 6 bases and 7 bases respectively, with 12 bases between them. CDR1 and CDR2 (germline): LNHDA, SQIVND (reference sequence). The CDR3 DNA is TGTGCCAGTAGCAGGGAGGTAGGTGAAAAACTGTTTTTT. This translates into CASSREVGEKLFF.

V and J are TRBV5-1 and TRBJ2-1, with 7 positions matching TRBD2. The trim removed 3 bases at V and 8 bases at J, leaving 5 bases unmatched. In germline, CDR1 is SGHRS, CDR2 YFSETQ. This CDR3 region has 13 residues. DNA for the CDR3: TGCGCCAGCAGCTACCCCCGGGGGGATGAGCAGTTCTTC. It codes for CASSYPRGDEQFF. Filled out from reference TRBV5-1 and TRBJ2-1, the complete variable domain reads KAGVTQTPRYLIKTRGQQVTLSCSPISGHRSVSWYQQTPGQGLQFLFEYFSETQRNKGNFPGRFSGRQFSNSRSEMNVSTLELGDSALYLCASSYPRGDEQFFGPGTRLTVL.

This clone was recorded many times. The genes are TRBV7-8 and TRBJ2-3, with TRBD2 matching over 8 bases. Germline loops: CDR1 SGHVS, CDR2 FQNEAQ. V lost 1 base to trimming and J lost 5 bases; unmatched junction nucleotides: 8. The CDR3 loop spans 16 amino acids. The chain's CDR3 is CASSLVTGGALDTQYF. DNA for the CDR3: TGTGCCAGCAGCTTAGTTACGGGAGGGGCCCTAGATACGCAGTATTTT.

The chain couples TRBV27 to TRBJ2-5, with 8 bases identical to TRBD2. Looked up from germline, CDR1 is MNHEY and CDR2 is SMNVEV (reference sequence). This CDR3 comprises 16 residues. The V segment lost 3 bases and the J segment 3 bases; nucleotides outside the gene matches: 9. CDR3 nucleotides: TGTGCCAGCAGTTTCTTCTCCCTAGCGGGTGAAGAGACCCAGTACTTC. Translated, it gives CASSFFSLAGEETQYF.

The genes are TRBV2 and TRBJ1-2; a weak D match, TRBD1 (5 bases). The CDR3 runs 13 residues. Germline V gene data show CDR1 as SNHLY and CDR2 as FYNNEI. The germline V and J ends were trimmed by 2 bases and 2 bases, with 6 bases remaining between them. CDR3 protein: CASSEPGNYGYTF. The CDR3 bases are TGTGCCAGCAGTGAACCAGGGAACTATGGCTACACCTTC.

CDR3 loop: CASSSTYNEQFF. As DNA, the CDR3 is TGTGCCAGCAGTTCAACCTACAATGAGCAGTTCTTC. This rearrangement joins TRBV27 to TRBJ2-1, with D hard to call. Trimming removed 4 bases from V and 2 bases from J, with 3 bases in between. CDR1 and CDR2 (germline): MNHEY, SMNVEV (reference sequence). This CDR3 region has 12 residues.

This clone was picked up a small number of times. The V and J genes are TRBV20-1 and TRBJ1-3, with 10 bases aligning to TRBD1. The CDR3 is 15 residues long. Germline V gives CDR1 DFQATT, CDR2 SNEGSKA (reference sequence). Unmatched junction bases numbered 6, after V lost 3 bases and J lost 4 bases. For the CDR3, the DNA is TGCAGTGCTAGTCCCGGGACAGGGGTCGGAAACACCATATATTTT. It encodes CSASPGTGVGNTIYF.

The CDR3 nucleotides are TGTGCCAGCAGCCCCTCCGTATGGGGAGGAGAAGCTTTCTTT. Amino acid sequence: CASSPSVWGGEAFF. The gene calls are TRBV2 and TRBJ1-1; D is unresolved. This CDR3 region has 14 residues. Germline V gene lookup returns CDR1 SNHLY and CDR2 FYNNEI. Trimming removed 6 bases from V and 8 bases from J, with 19 bases in between.

This clone was seen just once. The CDR3 nucleotides read TGCGCCAGCAGCCAAGAGTACGGGATACTTCGGGATGAGCAGTTCTTC. Amino acid sequence: CASSQEYGILRDEQFF. This chain joins TRBV4-3 and TRBJ2-1, with D possibly being TRBD2 (5 bases). Per the germline V gene, CDR1 is LGHNA and CDR2 is YSLEER. The CDR3 is 16 residues long. Trimming removed 0 bases from V and 8 bases from J, with 17 bases in between.

The chain couples TRBV5-1 to TRBJ2-5, with D possibly matching TRBD2 (6 bases). Germline V CDR1 and CDR2: SGHRS, YFSETQ. The CDR3 totals 15 residues. V was pared by 4 bases and J by 2 bases, with 15 bases between. CDR3 residues: CASSVSGSRQETQYF. CDR3 DNA sequence: TGCGCCAGCAGCGTATCCGGGAGCCGACAAGAGACCCAGTACTTC.

The chain is built from TRBV5-1 and TRBJ2-2; 10 bases are shared with TRBD2. Looked up from germline, CDR1 is SGHRS and CDR2 is YFSETQ. This CDR3 comprises 14 residues. V was pared by 7 bases and J by 4 bases, with 4 bases of the junction left unmatched. DNA of the CDR3: TGCGCCAGCCAGCGGGAGGGGGCCACCGGGGAGCTGTTTTTT. It is translated as CASQREGATGELFF.

This rearrangement joins TRBV9 to TRBJ2-7, with 10 bases fitting TRBD2. The V segment lost 3 bases and the J segment 0 bases; nucleotides outside the gene matches: 3. Germline CDR1 SGDLS, CDR2 YYNGEE. The CDR3 runs to 15 residues. This CDR3 is CASSEGLASSYEQYF. DNA for the CDR3: TGTGCCAGCAGCGAGGGACTAGCGTCCTCCTACGAGCAGTACTTC.

This chain uses TRBV30 with TRBJ2-3; TRBD2 aligns across 13 bases. The ends lost 7 bases at V and 4 bases at J; junction bases unmatched: 8. The CDR3 spans 15 residues. Germline CDR1 reads GTSNPN; CDR2 reads SVGIG (reference sequence). CDR3 region: CAYGTSGTLSDTQYF. The CDR3 DNA is TGTGCCTACGGGACTAGCGGGACTTTATCAGATACGCAGTATTTT.